One sample yielded the 27 T cell receptor beta chains listed below, sequenced in a study of PD-1 blockade in classical Hodgkin lymphoma. Profiling relied on immunoSEQ multiplex PCR, and the TCRdb table lists in-frame clones only, not all of them. The sample gives around 15,000 clones, around three fifths of which show up once; approximately 8% is in the top ten. Each patient relapsed following autologous stem cell transplantation, and prior brentuximab vedotin exposure differed. The material was peripheral blood mononuclear cells (PBMCs), obtained before the second cycle of nivolumab. These receptors were taken from a human donor with classical Hodgkin lymphoma.

This clone was detected a few times. The chain couples TRBV7-8 to TRBJ2-7; no definite D call. Germline CDR1 and CDR2: SGHVS and FQNEAQ. The CDR3 has 15 residues. The V gene lost 3 bases and the J gene lost 0 bases, with 12 bases spanning the gap. The CDR3 here is CASSFLTSISYEQYF. Here the CDR3 DNA reads TGTGCCAGCAGCTTTTTGACCTCGATCTCCTACGAGCAGTACTTC.

This clone was seen a handful of times. The gene calls are TRBV7-9 and TRBJ2-7, with 7 positions matching TRBD2. Germline-derived CDR1 and CDR2 are SEHNR and FQNEAQ (reference sequence). The CDR3 covers 14 residues. The V segment lost 8 bases and the J segment 5 bases; nucleotides outside the gene matches: 12. The CDR3 loop reads CASQKRAGRDEQYF. The CDR3 nucleotides are TGTGCCAGCCAAAAGCGGGCAGGGAGGGACGAGCAGTACTTC.

The chain carries TRBV27 and TRBJ2-7; D might be TRBD1 or TRBD2, each matching 5 bases. Germline V gives CDR1 MNHEY, CDR2 SMNVEV (reference sequence). Trimming pared 5 bases from V and 0 bases from J, leaving 14 bases between. The CDR3 sequence is 15 residues long. The CDR3 protein is CASSPGTGSSYEQYF. Here the CDR3 DNA reads TGTGCCAGCAGTCCCGGGACGGGTAGCTCCTACGAGCAGTACTTC.

This chain joins TRBV19 and TRBJ1-5, with D uncertain. CDR3 length equals 13 residues. The germline V gene has CDR1 LNHDA and CDR2 SQIVND (reference sequence). Trimming took 8 bases from V and 2 from J, leaving 10 bases between them. The CDR3 DNA sequence: TGTGCCAGTGGCCGCCAGGGCAATCAGCCCCAGCATTTT. Protein: CASGRQGNQPQHF.

This clone was picked up a small number of times. The CDR3 protein is CASSLVGVNQPQHF. The CDR3 DNA reads as TGTGCCAGCAGCTTAGTTGGGGTTAACCAGCCCCAGCATTTT. This chain connects TRBV11-2 to TRBJ1-5; D is unresolved. The V and J ends lost 1 base and 7 bases respectively, with 11 bases between them. The CDR3 length is 14 residues. Germline V gene sequence: CDR1 SGHAT, CDR2 FQNNGV.

This rearrangement joins TRBV5-6 to TRBJ1-6, with D possibly being TRBD1 (6 bases). Germline-derived CDR1 and CDR2 are SGHDT and YYEEEE. There are 17 residues in the CDR3. Trimming stripped 3 bases from V and 0 bases from J, with 13 bases between. The CDR3 loop reads CASSSSTGSSYNSPLHF. The CDR3, as DNA: TGTGCCAGCAGCTCTTCGACAGGCAGCTCCTATAATTCACCCCTCCACTTT. Supplemented by reference TRBV5-6 and TRBJ1-6, the full variable domain reads DAGVTQSPTHLIKTRGQQVTLRCSPKSGHDTVSWYQQALGQGPQFIFQYYEEEERQRGNFPDRFSGHQFPNYSSELNVNALLLGDSALYLCASSSSTGSSYNSPLHFGNGTRLTVT.

Sample share makes this clone medium-sized. Different DNA sequences within this sample yield the same CDR3. The gene calls are TRBV4-1 and TRBJ1-1; D is possibly TRBD1 (5 bases). Per the germline V gene, CDR1 is MGHRA and CDR2 is YSYEKL. The ends were cut back, 0 bases at V and 5 bases at J, with 10 bases in the middle. The CDR3 contains 14 residues. The CDR3 loop is CASSQDREGTEAFF. The CDR3 region has the DNA TGCGCCAGCAGCCAAGACAGGGAGGGGACTGAAGCTTTCTTT.

This chain connects TRBV15 to TRBJ2-3, with D maybe TRBD2 (5 bases). Trimming stripped 5 bases from V and 2 bases from J, with 5 bases between. From germline, CDR1 is LNHNV and CDR2 YYDKDF (reference sequence). The CDR3 consists of 12 residues. CDR3 DNA: TGTGCCACCAGCCGGGACACAGATACGCAGTATTTT. Amino acids: CATSRDTDTQYF.

The V call is TRBV6-1, the J call TRBJ2-1, with D unresolved. This CDR3 region has 15 residues. Trimming pared 1 base from V and 5 bases from J, leaving 12 bases between. Germline values: CDR1 MNHNS, CDR2 SASEGT. Here the CDR3 reads CASSEVRRLHNEQFF. The CDR3 bases are TGTGCCAGCAGTGAAGTTAGGCGCCTCCACAATGAGCAGTTCTTC.

The chain recombines TRBV2 with TRBJ2-1, with 9 bases aligning to TRBD1. The CDR3 spans 19 residues. J was trimmed by 4 bases and V by 5 bases; bases with no gene match: 18. CDR1 is SNHLY and CDR2 is FYNNEI in the germline V gene. As DNA, the CDR3 is TGTGCCAGCAGTTGGGACAGGGAGGGGGAGAAAAAGGTATACAATGAGCAGTTCTTC. Translated: CASSWDREGEKKVYNEQFF.

The chain joins TRBV27 to TRBJ2-7; D is possibly TRBD2 (6 bases). Per the germline V gene, CDR1 is MNHEY and CDR2 is SMNVEV (reference sequence). The CDR3 loop spans 13 amino acids. The V end lost 5 bases, the J end lost 1 base, and 9 bases lay between the germline ends. CDR3 sequence (DNA): TGTGCCAGCAGTCTGGGACTGTCCTACGAGCAGTACTTC. Amino acids: CASSLGLSYEQYF.

The CDR3 DNA sequence: TGCGCCAGCAGCTTGGCCCTAGCGGGAGAAAGCTACAATGAGCAGTTCTTC. Translation gives CASSLALAGESYNEQFF. The chain is built from TRBV5-1 and TRBJ2-1, with 10 bases that match TRBD2. Looked up from germline, CDR1 is SGHRS and CDR2 is YFSETQ. The CDR3 consists of 17 residues. J was trimmed by 3 bases and V by 0 bases; bases with no gene match: 6.

This clone has only a few counts. The chain couples TRBV6-5 to TRBJ1-1; TRBD1 is a possible D gene (6 bases). Germline V lookup: CDR1 MNHEY, CDR2 SVGAGI. The CDR3 is 14 amino acids. Trimming cost V 2 bases and J 7 bases, with 14 bases left between them. For the CDR3, the DNA is TGTGCCAGCAGTTACCTACAGGGATCGGGTGAAGCTTTCTTT. It codes for CASSYLQGSGEAFF.

This chain connects TRBV11-1 to TRBJ2-5, with D possibly being TRBD2 (6 bases). The CDR3 spans 14 residues. Deletions cut 1 base from V and 5 bases from J, with 11 bases between. In germline, CDR1 is SGHAT, CDR2 FQDESV (reference sequence). The CDR3 region has the DNA TGTGCCAGCAGCTTAGGAGGAGGGTTGGAGACCCAGTACTTC. It translates to CASSLGGGLETQYF.

There are a few counts of this clone. This chain uses TRBV9 with TRBJ2-3, with 11 bases fitting TRBD2. This CDR3 comprises 17 residues. Germline assignment: CDR1 SGDLS and CDR2 YYNGEE. V was pared by 0 bases and J by 1 base, with 4 bases of the junction left unmatched. CDR3 protein: CASSVELAGVGTDTQYF. The CDR3 DNA sequence: TGTGCCAGCAGCGTAGAACTAGCGGGAGTTGGCACAGATACGCAGTATTTT.

The CDR3 region is CATSRPQPGTSGRGEQFF. The DNA of the CDR3 is TGTGCCACCAGCAGACCACAGCCCGGGACTAGCGGGAGAGGTGAGCAGTTCTTC. This rearrangement joins TRBV15 to TRBJ2-1, with TRBD2 matching 14 bases. The CDR3 loop spans 18 amino acids. Trimming cost V 2 bases and J 9 bases; bases outside gene matches: 12. The germline V gene has CDR1 LNHNV and CDR2 YYDKDF (reference sequence).

The chain joins TRBV5-5 to TRBJ2-7; 8 bases match TRBD1. V lost 0 bases, J lost 5 bases, and 10 bases stayed unmatched. CDR3 length: 16 residues. Germline assignment: CDR1 SGHKS and CDR2 YYEKEE (reference sequence). In DNA, the CDR3 is TGTGCCAGCAGCTTGGGATTGGGACAGGCCGAGAACGAGCAGTACTTC. Encoded protein: CASSLGLGQAENEQYF. The full variable domain, rest sourced from reference TRBV5-5 and TRBJ2-7, is DAGVTQSPTHLIKTRGQQVTLRCSPISGHKSVSWYQQVLGQGPQFIFQYYEKEERGRGNFPDRFSARQFPNYSSELNVNALLLGDSALYLCASSLGLGQAENEQYFGPGTRLTVT.

The rearrangement links TRBV19 to TRBJ2-5; D gene unclear. The CDR3 is 12 residues long. The V gene lost 3 bases and the J gene lost 7 bases, with 9 bases spanning the gap. The V gene's germline CDR1 is LNHDA and CDR2 SQIVND (reference sequence). CDR3 nucleotide sequence: TGTGCCAGTAGTATGGCTATGGGGACCCAGTACTTC. This translates into CASSMAMGTQYF.

The chain recombines TRBV6-6 with TRBJ2-5, with D tentatively TRBD2 (7 bases). Trimming took off 6 bases at V and 3 bases at J, with 14 bases between the two ends. From germline, CDR1 is MNHNY and CDR2 SVGAGI (reference sequence). This CDR3 has 14 residues. In nucleotides, the CDR3 is TGTGCCAGCAGGGGGGGGCGGACCGAAGAGACCCAGTACTTC. It translates to CASRGGRTEETQYF.

The CDR3 nucleotides read TGCGCCAGCAGTGAGCCCAACGACAGGTTTCACGAGACCCAGTACTTC. Encoded protein: CASSEPNDRFHETQYF. This chain links TRBV10-2 with TRBJ2-5; D is possibly TRBD1 (6 bases). Per germline, CDR1 WSHSY and CDR2 SAAADI. V lost 2 bases, J lost 5 bases, and 18 bases lay in between. This CDR3 contains 16 residues.

This chain uses TRBV5-4 with TRBJ2-5; 11 bases are shared with TRBD2. Losses at the gene ends were 3 bases for V and 0 bases for J; bases not matched to a gene: 7. CDR1 is SGHNT and CDR2 is YYREEE in the germline V gene (reference sequence). The CDR3 covers 17 residues. In nucleotides, the CDR3 is TGTGCCAGCAGCTCGGGAGTGACTAGCGGGAACCAAGAGACCCAGTACTTC. Its protein product is CASSSGVTSGNQETQYF.

The chain employs TRBV7-8 and TRBJ2-5, with D uncertain. Germline V gene sequence: CDR1 SGHVS, CDR2 FQNEAQ. V was shortened by 1 base and J by 1 base, with 7 bases between the two germline ends. The CDR3 is 14 amino acids. CDR3 sequence: CASSLGQVQETQYF. The CDR3 coding sequence is TGTGCCAGCAGCTTAGGACAAGTCCAAGAGACCCAGTACTTC.

The chain carries TRBV5-1 and TRBJ1-2, with a weak D call TRBD1 (5 bases). Germline V CDR1 and CDR2: SGHRS, YFSETQ. This CDR3 comprises 14 residues. V was cut by 4 bases and J by 1 base, with 11 bases left in between. The CDR3 nucleotides are TGCGCCAGCAGCCCCGGGGGAGGTAACTATGGCTACACCTTC. It specifies CASSPGGGNYGYTF. Supplemented by reference TRBV5-1 and TRBJ1-2, the full variable domain reads KAGVTQTPRYLIKTRGQQVTLSCSPISGHRSVSWYQQTPGQGLQFLFEYFSETQRNKGNFPGRFSGRQFSNSRSEMNVSTLELGDSALYLCASSPGGGNYGYTFGSGTRLTVV.

This clone was counted between two and nine times. The chain couples TRBV4-1 to TRBJ1-1; D is possibly TRBD1 (5 bases). Trimming took off 3 bases at V and 7 bases at J, with 12 bases between the two ends. This CDR3 is built from 13 residues. The germline CDR1 and CDR2 sequences are MGHRA and YSYEKL. The CDR3 here is CASSQIRDFEAFF. The CDR3 nucleotides are TGCGCCAGCAGCCAGATCCGGGACTTTGAAGCTTTCTTT.

The V and J genes are TRBV7-9 and TRBJ2-3, with D possibly being TRBD2 (5 bases). Between the trimmed V and J ends, which lost 2 bases and 6 bases, there was a span of 9 bases. The CDR3 runs to 13 residues. Germline CDR1 reads SEHNR; CDR2 reads FQNEAQ (reference sequence). The CDR3 DNA reads TGTGCCAGCAGCTTACCTCCGGGGGATACGCAGTATTTT. It translates to CASSLPPGDTQYF. The full variable domain, in which reference TRBV7-9 and TRBJ2-3 provide the parts outside the CDR3, is DTGVSQNPRHKITKRGQNVTFRCDPISEHNRLYWYRQTLGQGPEFLTYFQNEAQLEKSRLLSDRFSAERPKGSFSTLEIQRTEQGDSAMYLCASSLPPGDTQYFGPGTRLTVL.

The V call is TRBV25-1, the J call TRBJ1-1, with TRBD1 as a possible D gene (5 bases). Between the trimmed V and J ends, which lost 7 bases and 5 bases, there was a span of 14 bases. The CDR3 runs 13 residues. The germline V gene encodes CDR1 MGHDK and CDR2 SYGVNS. Written as DNA, the CDR3 is TGTGCCAGCATTGGACAAACTGGGACTGAAGCTTTCTTT. It specifies CASIGQTGTEAFF.

The rearrangement links TRBV21-1 to TRBJ1-1; the D call in the table, TRBD1, was not verified against the DNA. TRBV21-1 is termed a pseudogene. The CDR3 covers 17 residues. The CDR3 coding sequence is TGTGCCAGCAGCAAAGACGGTCCCGGGACAGGGAACACTGAAGCTTTCTTT. It encodes CASSKDGPGTGNTEAFF.